The source of this T cell receptor beta chain is a study of T cell responses to AZD1222 COVID-19 vaccine. Study findings and constraints: Compared with day 0, the breadth and depth of the Spike-specific TCR repertoire rose significantly after two doses of AZD1222. After the peak T cell response, and only then, were repertoires sampled. In a largely white British group with more females than males, clonal diversity was possibly underestimated.

The CDR3 extends over 15 amino acids. In germline, CDR1 is MNHNS, CDR2 SASEGT. Clones were read by immunoSEQ multiplex PCR, and TCRdb kept only the in-frame ones, dropping some. The sample comprises 140,000 or so clones, 85% to 95% of which are singletons, and 12% rests with the top ten. Regarding this clone: What it binds is not known. The junction shows a germline mismatch at one end, possibly a read error.

The chain couples TRBV6-1 to TRBJ2-5; possibly TRBD2 for D (6 bases). The receptor comes from an adult who had recovered from COVID-19. Sequencing was performed on peripheral blood, taken after recovery from COVID-19. The CDR3 here is CASREAGLPQETQYF. For the CDR3, the DNA is TGTGCCAGCAGAGAAGCGGGCCTGCCCCAAGAGACCCAGTACTTC.